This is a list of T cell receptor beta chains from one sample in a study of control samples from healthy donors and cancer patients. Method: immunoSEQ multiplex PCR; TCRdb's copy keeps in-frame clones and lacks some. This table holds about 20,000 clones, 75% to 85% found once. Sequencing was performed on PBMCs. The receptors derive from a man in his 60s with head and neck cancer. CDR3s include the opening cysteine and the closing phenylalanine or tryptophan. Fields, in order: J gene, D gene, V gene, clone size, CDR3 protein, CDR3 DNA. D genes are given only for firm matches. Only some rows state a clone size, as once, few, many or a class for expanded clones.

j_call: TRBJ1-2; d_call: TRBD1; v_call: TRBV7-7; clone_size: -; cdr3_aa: CASSLGRGQARGYTF; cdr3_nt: TGTGCTAGCAGCTTAGGGCGGGGACAGGCGCGCGGCTACACCTTC
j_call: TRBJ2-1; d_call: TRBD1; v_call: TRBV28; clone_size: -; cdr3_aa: CAILNRDRDNEQFF; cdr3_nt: TGTGCCATCCTGAACCGGGACAGGGACAATGAGCAGTTCTTC
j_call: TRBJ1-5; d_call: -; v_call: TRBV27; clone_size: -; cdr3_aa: CASSFRDTNQPQHF; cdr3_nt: TGTGCCAGCAGTTTTAGGGACACCAATCAGCCCCAGCATTTT
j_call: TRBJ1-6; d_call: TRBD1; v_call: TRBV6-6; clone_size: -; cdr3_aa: CASSPGTERSSYNSPLHF; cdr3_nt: TGTGCCAGCAGTCCCGGGACAGAAAGGAGCTCCTATAATTCACCCCTCCACTTT
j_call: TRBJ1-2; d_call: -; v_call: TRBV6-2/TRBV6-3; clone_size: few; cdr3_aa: CASSFWAPYYGYTF; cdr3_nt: TGTGCCAGCAGTTTCTGGGCTCCATACTATGGCTACACCTTC
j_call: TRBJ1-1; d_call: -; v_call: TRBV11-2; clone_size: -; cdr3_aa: CASSFGGDTEAFF; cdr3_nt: TGTGCCAGCAGCTTCGGGGGAGACACTGAAGCTTTCTTT
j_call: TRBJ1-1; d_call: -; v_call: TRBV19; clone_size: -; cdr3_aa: CASQGQNTEAFF; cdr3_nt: TGTGCCAGCCAGGGGCAGAACACTGAAGCTTTCTTT
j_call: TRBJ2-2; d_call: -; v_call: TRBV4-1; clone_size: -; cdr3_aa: CASSSGIAINTGELFF; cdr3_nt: TGCGCCAGCAGCTCCGGGATAGCAATAAACACCGGGGAGCTGTTTTTT
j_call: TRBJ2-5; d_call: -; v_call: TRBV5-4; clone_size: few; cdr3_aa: CASSFRNEGAETQYF; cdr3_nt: TGTGCCAGCAGCTTCAGGAACGAAGGGGCAGAGACCCAGTACTTC
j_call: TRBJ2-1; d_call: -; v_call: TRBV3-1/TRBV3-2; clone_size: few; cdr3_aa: CASSQDLSSYNEQFF; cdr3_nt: TGTGCCAGCAGCCAAGATTTATCTAGCTACAATGAGCAGTTCTTC
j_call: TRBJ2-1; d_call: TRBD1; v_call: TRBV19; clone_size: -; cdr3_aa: CASSSATGTKTRQYEQFF; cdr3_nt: TGTGCCAGTAGTTCTGCGACAGGGACGAAAACCCGGCAATATGAGCAGTTCTTC
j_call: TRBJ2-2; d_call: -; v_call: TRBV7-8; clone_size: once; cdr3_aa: CASSLDDRTNTGELFF; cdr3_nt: TGTGCCAGCAGCTTAGACGACAGGACGAACACCGGGGAGCTGTTTTTT
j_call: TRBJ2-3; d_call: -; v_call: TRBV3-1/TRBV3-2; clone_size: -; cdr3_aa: CASSKTSTDTQYF; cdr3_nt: TGTGCCAGCAGCAAGACTAGCACAGATACGCAGTATTTT
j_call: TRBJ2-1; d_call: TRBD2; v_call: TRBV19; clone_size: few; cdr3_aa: CASTQTSGGRGEQFF; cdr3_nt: TGTGCCAGTACCCAGACTAGCGGGGGGCGGGGTGAGCAGTTCTTC
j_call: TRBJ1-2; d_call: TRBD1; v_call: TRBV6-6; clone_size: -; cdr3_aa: CASSPTGTLLIYGYTF; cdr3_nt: TGTGCCAGCAGCCCGACAGGGACCTTGTTGATCTATGGCTACACCTTC